Presented here are 11 T cell receptor beta chains from one specimen sequenced in a study of T-cell memory formation after mild COVID-19 (dated by TCRdb to the early 2020s). The library came from 5' RACE. Sequenced on an Illumina NovaSeq 6000. TCRdb reran the public reads through fastp at Q25 and MiXCR, keeping productive beta chains. Here each entry gathers all rows of one CDR3 protein and keeps the most common genes and DNA. Across this sample there are tens of thousands of distinct CDR3 sequences, with 7% to 8% seen only once. The top ten clonotypes cover approximately 29% of the sample. Sequencing was performed on PBMCs or a T cell subset sorted from them (not recorded which). These receptors came from a man younger than 35 who had mild COVID-19 (a few samples of this study predate the infection). The sample titles of this study are shuffled in the database, so cell type and time point are left out; the donor was told from shared clones.

At least ten counts were recorded for this clonotype. The chain employs TRBV7-2 and TRBJ1-1; possible D gene TRBD1, 5 bases. Germline assignment: CDR1 SGHTA and CDR2 FQGNSA. Trimming pared 7 bases from V and 2 bases from J, leaving 14 bases between. The CDR3 runs to 14 residues. This CDR3 is CASNYPGGNTEAFF. The CDR3 nucleotides are TGTGCCAGCAACTATCCTGGGGGAAACACTGAAGCTTTCTTT.

This clonotype came up many times. The chain carries TRBV20-1 and TRBJ2-5, with 16 bases lining up with TRBD2. Per germline, CDR1 DFQATT and CDR2 SNEGSKA (reference sequence). The CDR3 is made up of 18 amino acids. V lost 2 bases and J lost 5; bases outside the gene matches: 11. DNA of the CDR3: TGCAGTGCTAGACGACGCGGGACTAGCGGGGGGGCCTTGGAGACCCAGTACTTC. This codes for CSARRRGTSGGALETQYF.

This clonotype has a count of ten or more. The chain carries TRBV20-1 and TRBJ1-4, with TRBD1 as a possible D gene (6 bases). This CDR3 region has 12 residues. Germline CDR1 is DFQATT and CDR2 is SNEGSKA (reference sequence). Written as DNA, the CDR3 is TGCAGCGCAGGGGTGTCTAATGAAAAACTGTTTTTT. The encoded protein is CSAGVSNEKLFF.

In this sample, this clonotype turned up many times. The chain couples TRBV7-2 to TRBJ1-5; perhaps TRBD1 as D (6 bases). Germline lookup yields CDR1 SGHTA and CDR2 FQGNSA. Trimming left V 5 bases short and J 3 bases short, with 14 bases between. There are 15 residues in the CDR3. CDR3 residues: CASSLTGTNNQPQHF. The CDR3 nucleotides are TGTGCCAGCAGCCTCACCGGGACAAACAATCAGCCCCAGCATTTT.

The chain carries TRBV7-7 and TRBJ1-1, with D hard to call. CDR1 SSHAT and CDR2 FNYEAQ come from the germline V gene (reference sequence). The ends were cut back, 2 bases at V and 0 bases at J, with 4 bases in the middle. The CDR3 has 13 amino acids. This CDR3 is CASSLHLNTEAFF. The CDR3 bases are TGTGCCAGCAGCTTACACCTGAACACTGAAGCTTTCTTT.

This chain joins TRBV7-6 and TRBJ2-7, with 11 nucleotides matching TRBD1. CDR1 is SGHVS and CDR2 is FNYEAQ in the germline V gene. The CDR3 loop spans 14 amino acids. V was pared by 3 bases and J by 7 bases, with 5 bases of the junction left unmatched. CDR3 in DNA: TGTGCCAGCAGCTTCGGACAGGGGGCGCGGGAGCAGTACTTC. This codes for CASSFGQGAREQYF.

J is TRBJ2-5 and V is TRBV4-3; TRBD1 matches 12 bases. V gave up 4 bases and J gave up 8 bases; unmatched junction bases: 8. This CDR3 is 15 amino acids long. Per germline, CDR1 LGHNA and CDR2 YSLEER. The CDR3 DNA is TGCGCCAGCAGCCTATTCAGGGGACAGGGGGCAACCCAGTACTTC. Translated: CASSLFRGQGATQYF.

The rearrangement uses TRBV6-1 and TRBJ1-1; tentative D call: TRBD1 (6 bases). There are 15 residues in the CDR3. CDR1 is MNHNS and CDR2 is SASEGT in the germline V gene. The germline V and J ends were trimmed by 3 bases and 3 bases, with 14 bases remaining between them. CDR3 nucleotide sequence: TGTGCCAGCAGTGACCAGGGGACCGTGCACACTGAAGCTTTCTTT. It is translated as CASSDQGTVHTEAFF.

There are many counts of this clonotype. The rearrangement joins TRBV6-6 to TRBJ2-4; no firm D call. The CDR3 is 19 amino acids. Trimming took 2 bases from V and 0 from J, leaving 20 bases between them. Germline values: CDR1 MNHNY, CDR2 SVGAGI (reference sequence). The CDR3 loop is CASSYVVHTFPLAKNIQYF. Here the CDR3 DNA reads TGTGCCAGCAGTTACGTAGTTCATACCTTCCCCCTAGCCAAAAACATTCAGTACTTC.

This clonotype was found many times. This sequence joins TRBV20-1 and TRBJ2-2; TRBD2 aligns across 8 bases. CDR3 length equals 14 residues. After removal of 7 bases from V and 4 bases from J, the junction contained 8 bases not matched to a gene. Germline V lookup: CDR1 DFQATT, CDR2 SNEGSKA (reference sequence). The CDR3 DNA reads TGCAGTGTAACCGGGACTAGGTCCACCGGGGAGCTGTTTTTT. Encoded protein: CSVTGTRSTGELFF.

This clonotype was counted at least ten times. The chain couples TRBV3-1 to TRBJ2-1; 8 nucleotides match TRBD2. The CDR3 is 16 amino acids. Trimming took 0 bases from V and 8 from J; bases not matched to a gene: 9. The germline V gene encodes CDR1 LGHDT and CDR2 YNNKEL (reference sequence). The CDR3 DNA follows: TGTGCCAGCAGCCAAGAATCACGGGGGGGTGACGATGAGCAGTTCTTC. Translated: CASSQESRGGDDEQFF.